This record covers a single TCR beta chain. Its target is unknown. In the source study's methods: Filtering differed for immunoSEQ, which gave only junction sequences without quality scores. The data were produced by immunoSEQ multiplex PCR, yet TCRdb's version contains in-frame clones alone and is incomplete. That table supplies the V and J calls and clone size; D and trimming were determined from the DNA. The table has some 2.4 million clones, under 95% seen once. These data originate in a study of shared clonotypes between healthy human individuals. About the research overall: CD4 naive and CD4 memory each took three plates per donor, while CD8 naive took two and CD8 memory one. Study-wide points: Some clonotypes were shared by all four sorted-subset donors, while others were not shared. The non-shared ones had lower generation probabilities than the shared ones. Generally, estimated richness proved larger in naive subsets than it did in memory subsets.

The V gene's germline CDR1 is MDHEN and CDR2 SYDVKM. The CDR3 spans 15 residues. The V segment lost 5 bases and the J segment 5 bases; nucleotides outside the gene matches: 11. The source is a man between 18 and 35 years old in good health. Some clones in this sample may be carry-over from other donors' samples. The sequenced sample was naive CD4+ T cells from PBMCs. The subset here: CD45RA+ positively selected. The chain employs TRBV28 and TRBJ1-1; 7 bases are shared with TRBD1. The CDR3 protein is CASSAGGQGVTEAFF. The CDR3 DNA follows: TGTGCCAGCAGTGCCGGGGGCCAGGGGGTAACTGAAGCTTTCTTT.